Below, one TCR beta chain is given with its context. This record comes from a study of technical replicates of blood from several donors. The assay was immunoSEQ multiplex PCR, and TCRdb's table has in-frame clones only and misses some. Of about 56,000 clones in the sample, over 90% were seen once. The germline CDR1 and CDR2 sequences are LNHNV and YYDKDF (reference sequence). The V end lost 0 bases, the J end lost 0 bases, and 8 bases lay between the germline ends. The CDR3 spans 15 residues. V is TRBV15 and J is TRBJ1-2; D unclear. Sequenced input: PBMCs. This TCR derives from a human donor in good health. Some clones in this sample may be carry-over from other donors' samples. This CDR3 is CATSRDTAANYGYTF. The CDR3 nucleotides are TGTGCCACCAGCAGAGACACCGCAGCTAACTATGGCTACACCTTC.